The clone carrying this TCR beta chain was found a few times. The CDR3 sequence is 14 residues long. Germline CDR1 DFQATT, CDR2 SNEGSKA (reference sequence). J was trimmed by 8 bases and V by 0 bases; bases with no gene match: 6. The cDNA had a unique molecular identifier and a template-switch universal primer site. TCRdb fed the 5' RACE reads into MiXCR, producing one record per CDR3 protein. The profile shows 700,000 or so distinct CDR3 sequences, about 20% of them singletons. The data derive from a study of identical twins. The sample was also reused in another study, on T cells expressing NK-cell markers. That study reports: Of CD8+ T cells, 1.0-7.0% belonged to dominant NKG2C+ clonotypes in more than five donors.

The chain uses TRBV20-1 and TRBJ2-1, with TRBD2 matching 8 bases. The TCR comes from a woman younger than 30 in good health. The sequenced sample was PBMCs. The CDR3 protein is CSARERGGLDEQFF. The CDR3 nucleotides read TGCAGTGCTAGAGAACGGGGGGGCCTGGATGAGCAGTTCTTC.